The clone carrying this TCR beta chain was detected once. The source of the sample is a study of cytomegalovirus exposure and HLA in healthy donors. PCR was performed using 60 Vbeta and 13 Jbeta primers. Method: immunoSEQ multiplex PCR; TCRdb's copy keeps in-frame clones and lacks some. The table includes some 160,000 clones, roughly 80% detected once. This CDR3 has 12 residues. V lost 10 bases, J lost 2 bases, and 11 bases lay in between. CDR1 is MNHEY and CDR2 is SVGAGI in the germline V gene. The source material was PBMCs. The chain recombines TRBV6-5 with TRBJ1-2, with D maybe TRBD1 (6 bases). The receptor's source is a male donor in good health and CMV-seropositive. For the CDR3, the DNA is TGTGCCATCATGACAGGAAACTATGGCTACACCTTC. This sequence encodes CAIMTGNYGYTF.